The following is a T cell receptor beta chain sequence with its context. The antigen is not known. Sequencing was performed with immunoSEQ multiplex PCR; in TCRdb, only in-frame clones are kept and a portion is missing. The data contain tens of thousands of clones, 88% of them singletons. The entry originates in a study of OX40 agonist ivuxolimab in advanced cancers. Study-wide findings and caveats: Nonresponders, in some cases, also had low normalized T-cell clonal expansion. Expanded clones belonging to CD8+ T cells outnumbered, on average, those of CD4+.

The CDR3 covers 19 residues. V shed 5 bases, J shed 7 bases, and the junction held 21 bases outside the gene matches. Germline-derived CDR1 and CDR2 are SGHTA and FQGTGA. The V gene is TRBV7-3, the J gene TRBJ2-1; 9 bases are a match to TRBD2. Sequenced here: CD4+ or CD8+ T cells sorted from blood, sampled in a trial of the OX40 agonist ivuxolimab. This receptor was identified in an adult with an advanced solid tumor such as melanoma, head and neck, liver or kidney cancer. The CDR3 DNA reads TGTGCCAGCAGCCCCTTTAGGGGGGTGGGAGCGGGAGGCGGGAATGAGCAGTTCTTC. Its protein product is CASSPFRGVGAGGGNEQFF.